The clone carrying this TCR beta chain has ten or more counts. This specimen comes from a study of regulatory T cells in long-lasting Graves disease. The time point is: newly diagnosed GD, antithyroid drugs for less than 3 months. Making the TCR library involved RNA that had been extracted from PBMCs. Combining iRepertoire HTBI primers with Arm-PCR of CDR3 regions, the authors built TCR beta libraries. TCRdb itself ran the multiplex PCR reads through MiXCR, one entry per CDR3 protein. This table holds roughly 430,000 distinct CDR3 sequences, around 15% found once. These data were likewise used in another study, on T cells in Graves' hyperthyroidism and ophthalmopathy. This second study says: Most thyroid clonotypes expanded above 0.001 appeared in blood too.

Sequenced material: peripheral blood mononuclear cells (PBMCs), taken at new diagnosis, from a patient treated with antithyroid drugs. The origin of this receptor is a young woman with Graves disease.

CDR3 in amino acids: CSARDPGLEAAEQFF. CDR3 nucleotide sequence: TGCAGTGCTAGGGATCCGGGACTAGAGGCCGCTGAGCAGTTCTTC. J is TRBJ2-1 and V is TRBV20-1; 8 bases line up with TRBD2. The germline V gene has CDR1 DFQATT and CDR2 SNEGSKA (reference sequence). This CDR3 spans 15 amino acids. V shed 3 bases, J shed 9 bases, and the junction held 13 bases outside the gene matches.